One sample yielded the 20 T cell receptor beta chains listed below, sequenced in a study of blood T cell repertoires in COVID-19. Sequencing was performed with immunoSEQ multiplex PCR; in TCRdb, only in-frame clones are kept and a portion is missing. This table holds roughly 54,000 clones, about 82% found once. Specimen: peripheral blood. The receptors come from a woman aged 60 to 75 with acute or convalescent COVID-19.

The rearrangement joins TRBV18 to TRBJ1-1; D may be TRBD1 (5 bases). Trimming shortened V by 6 bases and J by 1 base, and 12 bases separated the two germline ends. The CDR3 has 14 amino acids. CDR1 is KGHSH, CDR2 LQKENI, per germline. The CDR3 DNA follows: TGTGCCAGCTCGTTCGACAGACGGAACACTGAAGCTTTCTTT. It codes for CASSFDRRNTEAFF.

The table lists this clone with a few counts. The rearrangement joins TRBV15 to TRBJ2-2, with D possibly matching TRBD1 (7 bases). Germline CDR1 is LNHNV and CDR2 is YYDKDF (reference sequence). This CDR3 comprises 15 residues. V gave up 5 bases and J gave up 0 bases, with 10 bases separating them. CDR3 protein: CATSGGGANTGELFF. The CDR3 nucleotides read TGTGCCACCAGCGGAGGGGGCGCGAACACCGGGGAGCTGTTTTTT. Together with reference TRBV15 and TRBJ2-2, the CDR3 gives the full variable domain: DAMVIQNPRYQVTQFGKPVTLSCSQTLNHNVMYWYQQKSSQAPKLLFHYYDKDFNNEADTPDNFQSRRPNTSFCFLDIRSPGLGDTAMYLCATSGGGANTGELFFGEGSRLTVL.

The gene calls are TRBV7-6 and TRBJ1-1, with 9 bases that match TRBD1. Germline trimming cut 1 base from V and 3 bases from J; bases unmatched to any gene: 9. The CDR3 is 17 residues long. The germline gives CDR1 SGHVS, CDR2 FNYEAQ. The CDR3 sequence is CASSLGGTGPPDTEAFF. The CDR3 DNA is TGTGCCAGCAGCTTAGGGGGGACAGGGCCCCCTGACACTGAAGCTTTCTTT.

This clone was counted a single time. The chain carries TRBV5-1 and TRBJ1-6; no clear D gene. Between the trimmed V and J ends, which lost 6 bases and 5 bases, there was a span of 15 bases. Germline V gene data show CDR1 as SGHRS and CDR2 as YFSETQ. CDR3 size: 15 residues. Here the CDR3 DNA reads TGCGCCAGCACCCTTACACGAATTGATAATTCACCCCTCCACTTT. It translates to CASTLTRIDNSPLHF.

The gene calls are TRBV12-3 or TRBV12-4 and TRBJ1-1, with D unclear. CDR3 length: 13 amino acids. The V end lost 1 base, the J end lost 7 bases, and 10 bases lay between the germline ends. The chain's CDR3 is CASSLGQDFEAFF. CDR3 nucleotide sequence: TGTGCCAGCAGTTTAGGGCAGGACTTTGAAGCTTTCTTT.

This clone has only one observation. The chain links TRBV5-1 to TRBJ1-2; TRBD1 might be the D (6 bases). V lost 4 bases and J 5 bases, leaving 18 bases between the germline ends. Germline V gene data show CDR1 as SGHRS and CDR2 as YFSETQ. The length of the CDR3 is 15 residues. CDR3 in DNA: TGCGCCAGCAGCACAACTAAGGACAGCCCATATGGCTACACCTTC. Protein: CASSTTKDSPYGYTF.

As regards this clone: Other DNA sequences within the sample encode an identical CDR3. This chain joins TRBV20-1 and TRBJ1-1; 8 positions agree with TRBD1. The length of the CDR3 is 11 residues. With V trimmed by 2 bases and J by 8 bases, 1 base remained unmatched. The germline CDR1 and CDR2 sequences are DFQATT and SNEGSKA (reference sequence). CDR3 amino acids: CSARTGGEAFF. The CDR3 coding sequence is TGCAGTGCTAGAACAGGGGGAGAAGCTTTCTTT.

The chain combines TRBV29-1 with TRBJ1-1; 10 bases align to TRBD1. The CDR3 has 15 amino acids. V gave up 4 bases and J gave up 3 bases; unmatched junction bases: 8. CDR1 and CDR2 from the germline V gene are SQVTM and ANQGSEA. CDR3 nucleotides: TGCAGCGTTGGAAAGACAGGGGGCGAGTACACTGAAGCTTTCTTT. It encodes CSVGKTGGEYTEAFF.

In its sample, this clone was seen once. The chain couples TRBV6-5 to TRBJ1-3; 9 nucleotides match TRBD1. Germline CDR1 is MNHEY and CDR2 is SVGAGI. The CDR3 is made up of 15 amino acids. The trim removed 5 bases at V and 2 bases at J, leaving 4 bases unmatched. The DNA for the CDR3 is TGTGCCAGCAGTCCCCGGGACAGGGCTGGAAACACCATATATTTT. Encoded protein: CASSPRDRAGNTIYF.

This clone was counted only a few times. The chain has TRBV6-6 and TRBJ2-1, with D possibly being TRBD2 (6 bases). Germline assignment: CDR1 MNHNY and CDR2 SVGAGI (reference sequence). The CDR3 loop spans 15 amino acids. Trimming cost V 8 bases and J 0 bases, with 14 bases left between them. CDR3 sequence: CASDAGPSSYNEQFF. CDR3 nucleotides: TGTGCCAGCGACGCGGGGCCTAGCTCCTACAATGAGCAGTTCTTC.

The chain recombines TRBV28 with TRBJ2-1, with D perhaps TRBD1 (6 bases). The CDR3 runs to 14 residues. The germline V and J ends were trimmed by 3 bases and 7 bases, with 13 bases remaining between them. Germline-derived CDR1 and CDR2 are MDHEN and SYDVKM. For the CDR3, the DNA is TGTGCCAGCAGTTTTTTGGGGGCGCGTAATGAGCAGTTCTTC. This sequence encodes CASSFLGARNEQFF.

The chain links TRBV5-5 to TRBJ1-2, with 7 nucleotides matching TRBD1. Germline loops: CDR1 SGHKS, CDR2 YYEKEE (reference sequence). J gave up 2 bases and V 4 bases, and 5 bases lay outside the gene matches. The CDR3 length is 14 residues. CDR3 sequence reads: CASSNQGGNYGYTF. The CDR3 DNA is TGTGCCAGCAGCAATCAGGGGGGCAACTATGGCTACACCTTC.

The rearrangement joins TRBV9 to TRBJ2-7; 13 bases are a match to TRBD2. Germline-derived CDR1 and CDR2 are SGDLS and YYNGEE. The length of the CDR3 is 16 residues. Trimming at V came to 0 bases and at J to 5 bases, leaving 5 bases not matched to a gene. The CDR3 reads CASSVGGLAGEDEQYF. CDR3 nucleotides: TGTGCCAGCAGCGTAGGTGGACTAGCGGGGGAGGACGAGCAGTACTTC.

The chain uses TRBV21-1 and TRBJ1-1. TRBV21-1 is described as a pseudogene. The length of the CDR3 is 14 residues. The CDR3, as DNA: TGTGCCAACCGGTGGGGGGTGAAGACCACTGAAGCTTTCTTT. As protein: CANRWGVKTTEAFF.

The CDR3 sequence: CASSWRANQPQHF. CDR3 sequence (DNA): TGTGCCAGCAGCTGGCGGGCCAATCAGCCCCAGCATTTT. The chain links TRBV2 to TRBJ1-5, with D hard to call. Germline V gene sequence: CDR1 SNHLY, CDR2 FYNNEI. V shed 6 bases and J shed 3 bases, with 9 bases lying between them. This CDR3 has 13 residues. Filled out from reference TRBV2 and TRBJ1-5, the complete variable domain reads EPEVTQTPSHQVTQMGQEVILRCVPISNHLYFYWYRQILGQKVEFLVSFYNNEISEKSEIFDDQFSVERPDGSNFTLKIRSTKLEDSAMYFCASSWRANQPQHFGDGTRLSIL.

The rearrangement joins TRBV2 to TRBJ2-5; D gene unclear. This CDR3 is built from 14 residues. Trimming removed 7 bases from V and 2 bases from J, with 14 bases in between. The germline gives CDR1 SNHLY, CDR2 FYNNEI. The CDR3 nucleotides are TGTGCCAGCATGGTACATCTCCAACAAGAGACCCAGTACTTC. This sequence encodes CASMVHLQQETQYF.

This clone was detected only a few times. This rearrangement joins TRBV28 to TRBJ1-5; D remains unclear. CDR3 length equals 15 residues. V lost 1 base to trimming and J lost 2 bases, with 9 bases between them. Germline CDR1 reads MDHEN; CDR2 reads SYDVKM. The CDR3 DNA is TGTGCCAGCAGTTTATTTCTATCGCGCAATCAGCCCCAGCATTTT. Its protein product is CASSLFLSRNQPQHF.

The chain joins TRBV4-1 to TRBJ1-5; D gene uncertain. The V and J ends lost 6 bases and 4 bases respectively, with 16 bases between them. The CDR3 extends over 15 amino acids. CDR1 and CDR2 (germline): MGHRA, YSYEKL. Here the CDR3 reads CASSPTEAGNQPQHF. In DNA, the CDR3 is TGCGCCAGCAGTCCAACGGAGGCGGGTAATCAGCCCCAGCATTTT.

The rearrangement uses TRBV11-2 and TRBJ1-2; unclear D gene. V lost 5 bases and J lost 4, with 8 bases in between. The CDR3 covers 12 residues. Germline CDR1 and CDR2: SGHAT and FQNNGV. The DNA of the CDR3 is TGTGCCAGCAGCGGAGGCACCTATGGCTACACCTTC. Its protein is CASSGGTYGYTF.

The chain is built from TRBV4-2 and TRBJ2-7; perhaps TRBD2 as D (6 bases). The CDR3 contains 15 residues. Germline assignment: CDR1 LGHNA and CDR2 YNFKEQ. V dropped 0 bases and J dropped 3 bases, with 12 bases sitting between them. The chain's CDR3 is CASSQDRRVLYEQYF. The DNA for the CDR3 is TGTGCCAGCAGCCAAGATCGGAGGGTCCTCTACGAGCAGTACTTC.